The source of this T cell receptor (beta chain) is a study of T cells in narcolepsy. Repertoires were generated with immunoSEQ multiplex PCR, while TCRdb's copy carries only in-frame clones and drops some. The sample holds approximately 30,000 clones, around 86% seen once. The J segment lost 8 bases and the V segment lost 5 bases, leaving 14 bases of the junction unmatched. CDR3 length: 15 amino acids. Germline V gene sequence: CDR1 MNHEY, CDR2 SMNVEV (reference sequence). The chain couples TRBV27 to TRBJ1-2; 7 bases map to TRBD1. The sequence was collected from a human donor with narcolepsy. Material for sequencing was CD45RA- memory CD4+ T cells from PBMCs. CDR3 protein: CASSPTTGWAGGYTF. The CDR3, as DNA: TGTGCCAGCAGTCCAACGACAGGGTGGGCGGGGGGCTACACCTTC.